The entry that follows covers one T cell receptor beta chain sequence. The same CDR3 is also encoded by other DNA sequences in this sample. Documented treatment: oral pan-JAK inhibitor, 5-10 mg twice daily. The data are from a study of CD8+ T cells in alopecia areata. CDR1 and CDR2 from the germline V gene are GTSNPN and SVGIG (reference sequence). V lost 0 bases, J lost 7 bases, and 6 bases lay in between. This CDR3 region has 11 residues. TCR sequencing used cDNA made by reverse transcription of extracted RNA. Method: immunoSEQ multiplex PCR; TCRdb's copy keeps in-frame clones and lacks some. This sample has a few hundred thousand clones; less than 45% occur once, and the top ten carry 0.48%.

The receptor comes from a human donor with alopecia areata. Here the sequenced sample was CD4+ T cells sorted from blood, taken at approximately week 30, from a patient treated with tofacitinib. The chain combines TRBV30 with TRBJ2-5; D not certain. For the CDR3, the DNA is TGTGCCTGGAGTGTAGTGGGGACCCAGTACTTC. Its translation: CAWSVVGTQYF.